Presented here are 6 T cell receptor beta chains from one specimen sequenced in a study of OX40 agonist ivuxolimab in advanced cancers. Here immunoSEQ multiplex PCR was the method, and the copy in TCRdb shows in-frame clones only, minus some. The repertoire includes 77,000 or so clones, about 88% of them detected once, and over 9.5% sits in the top ten. This specimen was CD4+ or CD8+ T cells sorted from blood, taken in a trial of the OX40 agonist ivuxolimab. Receptor source: an adult with an advanced solid tumor such as melanoma, head and neck, liver or kidney cancer.

The chain employs TRBV5-1 and TRBJ2-5; 14 positions agree with TRBD2. CDR3 length equals 17 residues. The V and J ends lost 4 bases and 5 bases, in that order; junction bases with no gene match: 10. Germline CDR1 reads SGHRS; CDR2 reads YFSETQ. The chain's CDR3 is CASSLRTSGGPLETQYF. CDR3 sequence (DNA): TGCGCCAGCAGCCTTAGGACTAGCGGGGGGCCCCTTGAGACCCAGTACTTC.

J is TRBJ2-7 and V is TRBV6-1; D is undetermined. Germline V gives CDR1 MNHNS, CDR2 SASEGT. Trimming removed 4 bases at V and 4 bases at J, with 11 bases between. The length of the CDR3 is 13 residues. This CDR3 is CASSGRNGYEQYF. In nucleotides, the CDR3 is TGTGCCAGCAGTGGTAGGAATGGATACGAGCAGTACTTC.

The chain joins TRBV2 to TRBJ2-1; D is perhaps TRBD1 or TRBD2 (6 bases each). Germline assignment: CDR1 SNHLY and CDR2 FYNNEI. This CDR3 is built from 20 residues. V lost 5 bases, J lost 2 bases, and 28 bases lay in between. CDR3 region: CASSPLVIMVGGGTYNEQFF. The CDR3 DNA is TGTGCCAGCAGTCCACTAGTAATTATGGTGGGGGGCGGAACCTACAATGAGCAGTTCTTC.

The gene calls are TRBV4-1 and TRBJ1-5; D gene unclear. The CDR3 has 13 amino acids. CDR1 is MGHRA, CDR2 YSYEKL, per germline. V lost 2 bases and J lost 1, with 3 bases in between. The CDR3 DNA follows: TGCGCCAGCAGCCAAAGAAGCAATCAGCCCCAGCATTTT. This sequence encodes CASSQRSNQPQHF.

This rearrangement joins TRBV27 to TRBJ2-7; 7 bases are a match to TRBD2. Unmatched junction bases numbered 5, after V lost 8 bases and J lost 7 bases. Per the germline V gene, CDR1 is MNHEY and CDR2 is SMNVEV (reference sequence). The CDR3 runs to 11 residues. The CDR3 is CASRYGGEQYF. The CDR3 DNA reads TGTGCCAGCCGTTACGGGGGGGAGCAGTACTTC.

CDR3 DNA sequence: TGTGCCAGCAACCAGGGAGAGGAAAAACTGTTTTTT. Translating gives CASNQGEEKLFF. The chain links TRBV2 to TRBJ1-4, with D perhaps TRBD1 (5 bases). This CDR3 contains 12 residues. Germline V gives CDR1 SNHLY, CDR2 FYNNEI. V was clipped by 7 bases and J by 8 bases, with 11 bases between them.